These 17 T cell receptor beta chains were sequenced from one sample in a study of T cell responses to AZD1222 COVID-19 vaccine. Generated by immunoSEQ multiplex PCR, the TCRdb table keeps only in-frame clones and is missing some. The sample records about 140,000 clones, around 93% being singletons. Sequencing was performed on peripheral blood, taken on day 0 of AZD1222 vaccination. The receptors shown here come from an adult in good health.

V and J are TRBV15 and TRBJ1-3, with D unclear. The CDR3 runs 14 residues. Germline V gene sequence: CDR1 LNHNV, CDR2 YYDKDF (reference sequence). The V end lost 6 bases, the J end lost 1 base, and 10 bases lay between the germline ends. In DNA, the CDR3 is TGTGCCACCAGGAGGGCGGGTTCTGGAAACACCATATATTTT. Translated, it gives CATRRAGSGNTIYF.

J is TRBJ1-2 and V is TRBV20-1; no clear D. The V end lost 3 bases, the J end lost 6 bases, and 5 bases lay between the germline ends. CDR1 is DFQATT and CDR2 is SNEGSKA in the germline V gene (reference sequence). This CDR3 has 10 residues. In DNA, the CDR3 is TGCAGTGCTAGTGCCGATGGCTACACCTTC. This translates into CSASADGYTF.

The chain has TRBV5-1 and TRBJ1-1; possibly TRBD1 for D (5 bases). CDR3 size: 14 residues. Trimming removed 4 bases from V and 0 bases from J, with 10 bases in between. In germline, CDR1 is SGHRS, CDR2 YFSETQ. The CDR3 DNA reads TGCGCCAGCAGCGATGGGACTTTGAACACTGAAGCTTTCTTT. Encoded protein: CASSDGTLNTEAFF.

This sequence joins TRBV19 and TRBJ2-7; 7 nucleotides line up with TRBD1. The CDR3 spans 19 residues. V dropped 4 bases and J dropped 3; count of bases not matched to a gene: 21. Germline CDR1 LNHDA, CDR2 SQIVND (reference sequence). The CDR3 DNA is TGTGCCAGTAGTAAAGAAGGGACAGCTTCGGCACCCAGCGACTACGAGCAGTACTTC. Its translation is CASSKEGTASAPSDYEQYF.

This clone has just a few counts. The chain uses TRBV3-1 (or the pseudogene TRBV3-2) and TRBJ2-1, with D maybe TRBD2 (5 bases). V was clipped by 4 bases and J by 2 bases, with 15 bases between them. Germline assignment: CDR1 LGHDT and CDR2 YNNKEL (reference sequence). The CDR3 is made up of 16 amino acids. The DNA of the CDR3 is TGTGCCAGCAGCCCCCTGGGAGTCGGGCCCTACAATGAGCAGTTCTTC. Translating gives CASSPLGVGPYNEQFF.

CDR3 sequence reads: CASSSRDGTGVTDTQYF. Here the CDR3 DNA reads TGTGCCAGCTCATCGAGGGACGGGACAGGGGTAACAGATACGCAGTATTTT. The chain links TRBV18 to TRBJ2-3; 10 bases agree with TRBD1. J lost 3 bases, V lost 5 bases, and 11 bases had no gene match. CDR1 is KGHSH and CDR2 is LQKENI in the germline V gene. The CDR3 is 17 amino acids.

The chain employs TRBV9 and TRBJ1-3, with a weak D call TRBD1 (5 bases). CDR3 length equals 15 residues. Trimming pared 0 bases from V and 4 bases from J, leaving 11 bases between. CDR1 and CDR2 from the germline V gene are SGDLS and YYNGEE. The chain's CDR3 is CASSVEPGTGNTIYF. CDR3 nucleotides: TGTGCCAGCAGCGTAGAGCCTGGGACCGGAAACACCATATATTTT.

V and J are TRBV30 and TRBJ2-1; 15 nucleotides agree with TRBD2. The CDR3 has 17 amino acids. The junction had 9 bases not matched to a gene; V was cut back by 3 bases and J by 6 bases. CDR1 and CDR2 from the germline V gene are GTSNPN and SVGIG (reference sequence). CDR3 nucleotides: TGTGCCTGGAGGGGGACTAGCGGGAGGCGAACTGGCAATGAGCAGTTCTTC. The encoded protein is CAWRGTSGRRTGNEQFF.

This sequence joins TRBV7-8 and TRBJ1-2; 7 bases map to TRBD1. Germline CDR1 reads SGHVS; CDR2 reads FQNEAQ. This CDR3 is built from 18 residues. J gave up 4 bases and V 1 base, and 15 bases lay outside the gene matches. CDR3 DNA: TGTGCCAGCAGCTTAGACCGGAGACAGGGCTCCTCTGTCTATGGCTACACCTTC. It codes for CASSLDRRQGSSVYGYTF.

The chain carries TRBV2 and TRBJ1-5; D not certain. V was trimmed by 4 bases and J by 8 bases, leaving 9 bases between them. Germline V gene lookup returns CDR1 SNHLY and CDR2 FYNNEI. CDR3 length equals 12 residues. The CDR3 region is CASSGGAEPQHF. The CDR3 DNA follows: TGTGCCAGCAGTGGGGGTGCGGAGCCCCAGCATTTT.

V usage is TRBV2 and J usage is TRBJ2-2; D gene ambiguous. The CDR3 has 13 residues. Germline loops: CDR1 SNHLY, CDR2 FYNNEI. V was pared by 6 bases and J by 7 bases, with 12 bases between. CDR3 sequence (DNA): TGTGCCAGCAGCGGCGGTACGGTCGGGGAGCTGTTTTTT. Translating gives CASSGGTVGELFF.

The chain recombines TRBV6-5 with TRBJ1-2; D uncertain. Per germline, CDR1 MNHEY and CDR2 SVGAGI. The CDR3 covers 14 residues. Trimming stripped 6 bases from V and 4 bases from J, with 15 bases between. The CDR3 DNA follows: TGTGCCAGCAGCCGGGGATCCCGAAGCTATGGCTACACCTTC. It is translated as CASSRGSRSYGYTF.

The chain joins TRBV6-2 or TRBV6-3 to TRBJ1-5; D may be TRBD1 (5 bases). The CDR3 is made up of 14 amino acids. The germline V gene has CDR1 MNHEY and CDR2 SVGEGT. Trimming left V 3 bases short and J 6 bases short, with 12 bases between. The CDR3 bases are TGTGCCAGCAGTTATGGTCAGGGAAGTCAGCCCCAGCATTTT. Protein product: CASSYGQGSQPQHF.

V is TRBV7-2 and J is TRBJ1-3; D might be TRBD1 (5 bases). V lost 4 bases to trimming and J lost 2 bases, with 15 bases between them. Germline values: CDR1 SGHTA, CDR2 FQGNSA. The CDR3 is 16 residues long. CDR3 amino acids: CASSSTGGLTGNTIYF. The DNA of the CDR3 is TGTGCCAGCAGCTCCACCGGGGGTTTGACTGGAAACACCATATATTTT. Full variable domain (outside the CDR3, taken from reference TRBV7-2 and TRBJ1-3): GAGVSQSPSNKVTEKGKDVELRCDPISGHTALYWYRQSLGQGLEFLIYFQGNSAPDKSGLPSDRFSAERTGGSVSTLTIQRTQQEDSAVYLCASSSTGGLTGNTIYFGEGSWLTVV.

The chain joins TRBV18 to TRBJ1-1; D is ambiguous. The CDR3 is 14 residues long. V lost 0 bases and J lost 1, with 6 bases in between. From germline, CDR1 is KGHSH and CDR2 LQKENI. The CDR3, as DNA: TGTGCCAGCTCACCACCGTCAGGGAACACTGAAGCTTTCTTT. Its protein product is CASSPPSGNTEAFF.

The chain recombines TRBV18 with TRBJ1-3; maybe TRBD1 (5 bases). Trimming took off 1 base at V and 1 base at J, with 8 bases between the two ends. The CDR3 sequence is 15 residues long. Per the germline V gene, CDR1 is KGHSH and CDR2 is LQKENI. The CDR3 region is CASSPRRESGNTIYF. CDR3 sequence (DNA): TGTGCCAGCTCACCACGCAGGGAATCTGGAAACACCATATATTTT.

This chain joins TRBV4-1 and TRBJ2-7, with 7 bases matching TRBD1. CDR1 is MGHRA and CDR2 is YSYEKL in the germline V gene. This CDR3 has 17 amino acids. V lost 1 base and J lost 3; bases outside the gene matches: 12. For the CDR3, the DNA is TGCGCCAGCAGCCAAGGAGGTTGGACAGGTGAATACTACGAGCAGTACTTC. Translation gives CASSQGGWTGEYYEQYF.